A selection of T cell receptor beta chains follows, all from one sample in a study of cytomegalovirus exposure and HLA in healthy donors. Repertoires were generated with immunoSEQ multiplex PCR, while TCRdb's copy carries only in-frame clones and drops some. The table includes 85,000 to 120,000 clones, roughly 70% detected once. The sample comprised PBMCs. These receptor sequences come from a male donor in good health and CMV-seropositive. The CDR3 runs from the conserved cysteine through the conserved F or W. Fields, in order: clone size, J gene, CDR3 length, V gene, CDR3 protein. Clone sizes are given selectively: once, few, many, or a class where the clone is expanded.

size: .
J: TRBJ1-3
length: 16
V: TRBV15
CDR3: CATSRGQGYSGNTIYF

size: .
J: TRBJ2-7
length: 14
V: TRBV7-2
CDR3: CASSLGTSGGEQYF

size: few
J: TRBJ1-6
length: 16
V: TRBV4-1
CDR3: CASSLQGGGGNSPLHF

size: once
J: TRBJ1-5
length: 14
V: TRBV18
CDR3: CASSPPGGDQPQHF

size: .
J: TRBJ2-5
length: 16
V: TRBV4-3
CDR3: CASSQEGRGLQETQYF

size: .
J: TRBJ2-7
length: 16
V: TRBV28
CDR3: CASSRPGTSFSYEQYF

size: .
J: TRBJ1-1
length: 14
V: TRBV6-5
CDR3: CASLDVGGNTEAFF

size: .
J: TRBJ2-4
length: 14
V: TRBV9
CDR3: CASSVWTVKNIQYF

size: .
J: TRBJ2-3
length: 13
V: TRBV7-9
CDR3: CASRRFDGDTQYF

size: .
J: TRBJ1-1
length: 15
V: TRBV5-1
CDR3: CASSLGQGAGTEAFF

size: few
J: TRBJ2-5
length: 14
V: TRBV5-1
CDR3: CASSLSGGGKTQYF

size: .
J: TRBJ2-7
length: 13
V: TRBV7-2
CDR3: CASSLRGLTEQYF

size: .
J: TRBJ2-4
length: 13
V: TRBV30
CDR3: CASGTIAKNIQYF

size: .
J: TRBJ1-2
length: 13
V: TRBV11-2
CDR3: CASSPQTNYGYTF

size: once
J: TRBJ1-3
length: 15
V: TRBV7-2
CDR3: CASSLSVSSGNTIYF

size: .
J: TRBJ2-4
length: 20
V: TRBV30
CDR3: CACVKVLGTGLPSAENIQYF

size: .
J: TRBJ2-7
length: 12
V: TRBV6-5
CDR3: CAIGPGPYEQYF

size: .
J: TRBJ2-5
length: 12
V: TRBV6-5
CDR3: CASSPDQETQYF

size: .
J: TRBJ1-5
length: 13
V: TRBV7-2
CDR3: CASSDRGNQPQHF

size: once
J: TRBJ2-7
length: 15
V: TRBV28
CDR3: CASSSPQRGPYEQYF

size: .
J: TRBJ1-5
length: 15
V: TRBV7-2
CDR3: CASSPGQGRNQPQHF

size: .
J: TRBJ2-2
length: 15
V: TRBV28
CDR3: CASSLAGINTGELFF

size: .
J: TRBJ1-5
length: 16
V: TRBV27
CDR3: CASSNTGFYSNQPQHF

size: .
J: TRBJ2-2
length: 16
V: TRBV11-3
CDR3: CASSPHGGTNTGELFF

size: .
J: TRBJ2-5
length: 15
V: TRBV5-4
CDR3: CASRARTSGQETQYF

size: .
J: TRBJ1-5
length: 14
V: TRBV18
CDR3: CASSSGGLNQPQHF

size: .
J: TRBJ2-3
length: 16
V: TRBV12-5
CDR3: CASGPGQGVLSDTQYF

size: .
J: TRBJ2-2
length: 18
V: TRBV28
CDR3: CASSPPHYRGSNTGELFF

size: once
J: TRBJ1-2
length: 16
V: TRBV19
CDR3: CASSIGPSTGVYGYTF

size: .
J: TRBJ2-5
length: 16
V: TRBV19
CDR3: CASSNGRLAVSETQYF

size: .
J: TRBJ1-6
length: 17
V: TRBV5-4
CDR3: CASSLGGAGRYNSPLHF

size: .
J: TRBJ2-5
length: 12
V: TRBV7-6
CDR3: CASSPTVGTQYF

size: .
J: TRBJ2-7
length: 13
V: TRBV19
CDR3: CASSGTGEYEQYF

size: few
J: TRBJ1-5
length: 13
V: TRBV28
CDR3: CASRQGSNQPQHF

size: .
J: TRBJ1-1
length: 15
V: TRBV6-5
CDR3: CASRRGQGLGTEAFF

size: once
J: TRBJ1-4
length: 15
V: TRBV27
CDR3: CASRRGGATNEKLFF

size: .
J: TRBJ2-7
length: 15
V: TRBV2
CDR3: CASSEDERESYEQYF

size: .
J: TRBJ2-7
length: 17
V: TRBV5-1
CDR3: CASSAGNPGQGRNEQYF

size: few
J: TRBJ2-1
length: 15
V: TRBV2
CDR3: CASSADWAAYNEQFF

size: once
J: TRBJ2-1
length: 15
V: TRBV7-8
CDR3: CASSLEGTATNEQFF

size: .
J: TRBJ2-5
length: 14
V: TRBV5-4
CDR3: CASSRGRGEETQYF